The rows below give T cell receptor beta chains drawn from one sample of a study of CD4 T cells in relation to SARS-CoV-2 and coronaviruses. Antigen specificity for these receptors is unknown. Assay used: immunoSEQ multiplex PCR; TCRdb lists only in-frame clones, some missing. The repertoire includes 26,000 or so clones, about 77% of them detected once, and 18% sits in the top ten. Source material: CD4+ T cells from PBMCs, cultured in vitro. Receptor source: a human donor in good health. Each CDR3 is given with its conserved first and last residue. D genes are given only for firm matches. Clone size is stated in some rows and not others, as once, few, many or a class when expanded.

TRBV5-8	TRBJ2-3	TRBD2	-	CASSADGGGGDTQYF	TGTGCCAGCAGCGCGGACGGTGGGGGGGGAGATACGCAGTATTTT
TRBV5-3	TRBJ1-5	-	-	CARSLDSNQPQHF	TGTGCCAGAAGCTTGGACAGCAATCAGCCCCAGCATTTT
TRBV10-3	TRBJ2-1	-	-	CAISVGGAIDEQFF	TGTGCCATCAGTGTTGGGGGAGCTATAGATGAGCAGTTCTTC
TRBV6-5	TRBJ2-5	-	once	CASSYSWGAQETQYF	TGTGCCAGCAGTTACTCGTGGGGAGCCCAAGAGACCCAGTACTTC
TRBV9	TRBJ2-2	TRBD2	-	CASSVGSGAGELFF	TGTGCCAGCAGCGTAGGCAGCGGGGCCGGGGAGCTGTTTTTT
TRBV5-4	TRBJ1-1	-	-	CASSLWGAGEAFF	TGTGCCAGCAGCTTGTGGGGGGCCGGTGAAGCTTTCTTT
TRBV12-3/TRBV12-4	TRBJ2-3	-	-	CASRIDTGRPQYF	TGTGCCAGCAGGATAGATACCGGGCGACCGCAGTATTTT
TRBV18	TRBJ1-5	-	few	CASSPLGQGGQPQHF	TGTGCCAGCTCACCACTTGGGCAGGGCGGTCAGCCCCAGCATTTT
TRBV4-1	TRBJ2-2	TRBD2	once	CASTPAGGGTGELFF	TGCGCCAGCACTCCGGCGGGAGGAGGCACCGGGGAGCTGTTTTTT
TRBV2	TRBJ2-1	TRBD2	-	CASRQRGRYNEQFF	TGTGCCAGCAGGCAGCGGGGGAGATACAATGAGCAGTTCTTC
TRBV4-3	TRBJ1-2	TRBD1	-	CASSQDGTGSGGYTF	TGCGCCAGCAGCCAAGACGGGACAGGGAGTGGAGGCTACACCTTC
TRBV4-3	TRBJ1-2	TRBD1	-	CASSRDRVYGYTF	TGCGCCAGCAGCCGAGACAGGGTCTATGGCTACACCTTC
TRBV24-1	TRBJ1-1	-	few	CATSDPSGTEAFF	TGTGCCACCAGTGATCCCTCGGGCACTGAAGCTTTCTTT
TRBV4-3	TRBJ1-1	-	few	CASSQELGTEAFF	TGCGCCAGCAGCCAAGAACTGGGCACTGAAGCTTTCTTT
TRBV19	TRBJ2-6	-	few	CASSTLGGANVLTF	TGTGCCAGTAGTACTTTAGGTGGGGCCAACGTCCTGACTTTC
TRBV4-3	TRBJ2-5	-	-	CASSPSWRARTETQYF	TGCGCCAGCAGCCCCTCCTGGCGGGCGCGGACAGAGACCCAGTACTTC
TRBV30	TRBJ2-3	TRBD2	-	CAWSVLGLGGPYTQYF	TGTGCCTGGAGTGTACTTGGACTAGGAGGACCGTATACGCAGTATTTT
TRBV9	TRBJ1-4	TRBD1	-	CASSSWTGGNEKLFF	TGTGCCAGCAGCTCGTGGACAGGGGGAAATGAAAAACTGTTTTTT
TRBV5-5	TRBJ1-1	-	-	CASSFNTEAFF	TGTGCCAGCAGCTTTAACACTGAAGCTTTCTTT
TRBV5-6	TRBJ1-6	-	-	CASSLVGIGFSPLHF	TGTGCCAGCAGCTTGGTCGGGATTGGGTTTTCACCCCTCCACTTT
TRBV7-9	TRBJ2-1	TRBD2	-	CASSLTGGKDEQFF	TGTGCCAGCAGCTTAACGGGGGGGAAAGATGAGCAGTTCTTC
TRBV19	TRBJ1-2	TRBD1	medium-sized	CASADRGRRSGYTF	TGTGCCAGTGCGGACAGGGGGCGGCGTAGCGGCTACACCTTC
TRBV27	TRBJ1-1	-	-	CASSLSGGVKAFF	TGTGCCAGCAGTTTATCGGGGGGGGTGAAAGCTTTCTTT
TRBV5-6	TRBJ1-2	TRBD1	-	CASSWTGGGRHGYTF	TGTGCCAGCAGCTGGACAGGGGGCGGGAGGCATGGCTACACCTTC
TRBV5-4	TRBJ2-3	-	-	CASSSEGGDTQYF	TGTGCCAGCAGCTCGGAGGGTGGAGATACGCAGTATTTT
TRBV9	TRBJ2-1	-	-	CASSVEGQFGDNEQFF	TGTGCCAGCAGCGTAGAAGGACAGTTTGGGGACAATGAGCAGTTCTTC
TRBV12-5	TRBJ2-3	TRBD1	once	CASGRDRSTDTQYF	TGTGCTAGTGGTCGGGACAGAAGCACAGATACGCAGTATTTT
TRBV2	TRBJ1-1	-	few	CAARARRNTEAFF	TGTGCCGCCAGAGCAAGGAGGAACACTGAAGCTTTCTTT
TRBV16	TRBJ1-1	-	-	CASSQSGGSEAFF	TGTGCCAGCAGCCAATCCGGGGGTAGTGAAGCTTTCTTT
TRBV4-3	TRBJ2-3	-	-	CASSPLALRTDTQYF	TGCGCCAGCAGCCCTCTAGCGCTACGCACAGATACGCAGTATTTT
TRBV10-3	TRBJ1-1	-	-	CAISDRRASKDTEAFF	TGTGCCATCAGTGATCGGCGGGCGTCTAAGGACACTGAAGCTTTCTTT
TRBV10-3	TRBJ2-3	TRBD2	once	CATARTSGEGTDTQYF	TGTGCCACCGCCCGGACTAGCGGGGAAGGGACAGATACGCAGTATTTT
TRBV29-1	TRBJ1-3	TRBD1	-	CSGDRDGSGNTIYF	TGCAGCGGCGACAGGGACGGCTCTGGAAACACCATATATTTT
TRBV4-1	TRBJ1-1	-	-	CASSQGFAFTFSEAFF	TGCGCCAGCAGCCAAGGATTCGCGTTCACGTTCAGTGAAGCTTTCTTT
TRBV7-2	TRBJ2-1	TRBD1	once	CASSLDRASYNEQFF	TGTGCCAGCAGCTTGGACAGGGCGTCCTACAATGAGCAGTTCTTC
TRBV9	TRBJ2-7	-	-	CASSVSPLGSYEQYF	TGTGCCAGCAGCGTGTCCCCTCTAGGCTCCTACGAGCAGTACTTC
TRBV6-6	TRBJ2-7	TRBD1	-	CASSPTQGAPGEQYF	TGTGCCAGCAGTCCAACCCAGGGGGCGCCGGGCGAGCAGTACTTC
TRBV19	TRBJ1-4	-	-	CASSRGLETEKLFF	TGTGCCAGTAGTAGGGGACTGGAGACTGAAAAACTGTTTTTT
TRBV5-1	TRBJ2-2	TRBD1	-	CASSLGGTANTGELFF	TGCGCCAGCAGCTTGGGGGGGACAGCGAACACCGGGGAGCTGTTTTTT
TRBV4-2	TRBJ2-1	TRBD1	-	CASSQEDRRNNEQFF	TGTGCCAGCAGCCAAGAGGACAGGAGGAACAATGAGCAGTTCTTC
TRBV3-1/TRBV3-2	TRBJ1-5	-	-	CASSQGLQGSQPQHF	TGTGCCAGCAGCCAAGGACTTCAGGGGAGTCAGCCCCAGCATTTT
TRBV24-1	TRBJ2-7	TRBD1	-	CATSDLSTGVFDEQYF	TGTGCCACCAGTGATTTGAGCACAGGGGTTTTCGACGAGCAGTACTTC
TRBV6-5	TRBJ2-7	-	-	CASSYSPRYDEQYF	TGTGCCAGCAGTTACTCTCCCAGGTACGACGAGCAGTACTTC
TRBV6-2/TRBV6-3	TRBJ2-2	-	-	CASSYSIAAGELFF	TGTGCCAGCAGTTACTCGATAGCGGCCGGGGAGCTGTTTTTT
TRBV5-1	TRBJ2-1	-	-	CASSLSSSSNEQFF	TGCGCCAGCAGCTTGTCGTCGTCCAGCAATGAGCAGTTCTTC
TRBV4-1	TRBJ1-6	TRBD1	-	CASSQTTRDRSYNSPLHF	TGCGCCAGCAGCCAAACTACCCGGGACAGGTCCTATAATTCACCCCTCCACTTT
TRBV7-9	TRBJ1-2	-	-	CASSLDSLLVAYGYTF	TGTGCCAGCAGCTTAGATTCTCTGTTGGTAGCCTATGGCTACACCTTC
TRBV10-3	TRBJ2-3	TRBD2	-	CAISETSGRDTQYF	TGTGCCATCAGTGAGACTAGCGGACGGGATACGCAGTATTTT
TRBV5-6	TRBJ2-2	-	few	CASNRGATFGELFF	TGTGCCAGCAATCGGGGGGCAACGTTCGGGGAGCTGTTTTTT
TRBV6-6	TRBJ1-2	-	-	CASSLRTTEDGYTF	TGTGCCAGCAGTCTTCGGACGACCGAGGATGGCTACACCTTC
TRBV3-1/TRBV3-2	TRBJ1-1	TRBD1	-	CASSQRTGYTEAFF	TGTGCCAGCAGCCAACGGACAGGGTACACTGAAGCTTTCTTT
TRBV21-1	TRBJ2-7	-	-	CASSGPSHPKPVNEQYF	TGTGCCAGCAGCGGACCGTCCCACCCCAAACCAGTAAACGAGCAGTACTTC
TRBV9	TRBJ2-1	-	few	CASSVTPASTRGQFF	TGTGCCAGCAGCGTGACACCGGCAAGTACAAGGGGGCAGTTCTTC
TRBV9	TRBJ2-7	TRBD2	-	CASSVGTSGEQYF	TGTGCCAGCAGCGTTGGGACTAGCGGGGAGCAGTACTTC
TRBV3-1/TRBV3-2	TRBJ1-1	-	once	CASSHVGGANTEAFF	TGTGCCAGCAGCCACGTAGGGGGGGCGAACACTGAAGCTTTCTTT
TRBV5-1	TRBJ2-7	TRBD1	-	CASSLGGQGAREQYF	TGCGCCAGCAGCTTAGGGGGGCAGGGGGCACGCGAGCAGTACTTC
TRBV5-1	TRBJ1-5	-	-	CASSLDGSNQPQHF	TGCGCCAGCAGCTTGGACGGCAGCAATCAGCCCCAGCATTTT
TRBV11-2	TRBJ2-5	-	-	CASSLDWQQETQYF	TGTGCCAGCAGCTTAGATTGGCAGCAAGAGACCCAGTACTTC